The rows below give T cell receptor beta chains drawn from one sample of a study of control samples from healthy donors and cancer patients. Sequencing was performed with immunoSEQ multiplex PCR; in TCRdb, only in-frame clones are kept and a portion is missing. In the table there are fewer than 95,000 clones, approximately 81% of which are singletons. The source material was blood. Receptors originate from a woman aged 40 to 49 in good health. CDR3s include the opening cysteine and the closing phenylalanine or tryptophan. The order of the fields is J gene, D gene, V gene, clone size, CDR3 protein, CDR3 DNA. D genes are given only for firm matches. Only some rows state a clone size, as once, few, many or a class for expanded clones.

TRBJ2-7	-	TRBV7-9	-	CASSLGGGLGEQYF	TGTGCCAGCAGCTTGGGGGGGGGCCTTGGGGAGCAGTACTTC
TRBJ1-1	-	TRBV25-1	-	CASSESGLYLAEAFF	TGTGCCAGCAGTGAATCTGGGCTCTATCTCGCTGAAGCTTTCTTT
TRBJ1-1	TRBD1	TRBV27	-	CARSGTGGTEAFF	TGTGCCAGGTCCGGGACAGGGGGCACTGAAGCTTTCTTT
TRBJ2-7	TRBD1	TRBV27	-	CASSREGAEYDEQYF	TGTGCCAGCAGTAGAGAGGGGGCCGAATATGACGAGCAGTACTTC
TRBJ1-2	-	TRBV30	-	CASRSFHGTRDNGYTF	TGTGCCTCCCGAAGCTTCCACGGGACTCGTGATAATGGCTACACCTTC
TRBJ1-1	TRBD1	TRBV6-5	-	CASTISTGGEAFF	TGTGCCAGCACTATTTCTACAGGGGGCGAAGCTTTCTTT
TRBJ2-3	-	TRBV12-3/TRBV12-4	-	CASSLAGDTQYF	TGTGCCAGCAGTTTAGCTGGAGATACGCAGTATTTT
TRBJ1-5	-	TRBV4-3	-	CASSREAGQPQHF	TGCGCCAGCAGCCGAGAAGCGGGTCAGCCCCAGCATTTT
TRBJ1-2	-	TRBV3-1/TRBV3-2	few	CASSQENRAYGYTF	TGTGCCAGCAGCCAAGAGAACAGAGCCTATGGCTACACCTTC
TRBJ1-5	-	TRBV27	-	CASSPRGRQPQHF	TGTGCCAGCAGTCCGAGGGGCCGTCAGCCCCAGCATTTT
TRBJ2-7	-	TRBV18	-	CASSPSSSYEQYF	TGTGCCAGCTCACCATCGTCCTCCTACGAGCAGTACTTC
TRBJ2-1	TRBD2	TRBV2	-	CASRYERGGSYNEQFF	TGTGCCAGCAGATACGAGCGGGGGGGCAGCTACAATGAGCAGTTCTTC
TRBJ2-3	TRBD2	TRBV7-2	-	CASMTSGGPFNTQYF	TGTGCCAGCATGACTAGCGGGGGACCCTTCAATACGCAGTATTTT
TRBJ1-1	-	TRBV7-3	-	CASSVQGNTEAFF	TGTGCCAGCAGCGTACAGGGGAACACTGAAGCTTTCTTT
TRBJ1-1	-	TRBV5-8	-	CASSFSDLNTEAFF	TGTGCCAGCAGCTTCTCGGATTTGAACACTGAAGCTTTCTTT
TRBJ2-7	-	TRBV5-1	-	CASSLGSGAYEQYF	TGCGCCAGCAGCTTGGGATCAGGGGCCTACGAGCAGTACTTC
TRBJ1-4	-	TRBV19	-	CASRTAYDEKLFF	TGTGCCAGTCGGACAGCCTATGATGAAAAACTGTTTTTT
TRBJ2-3	TRBD2	TRBV19	-	CASSMGYLAGGFTDTQYF	TGTGCCAGTAGTATGGGCTATCTAGCGGGGGGCTTCACAGATACGCAGTATTTT